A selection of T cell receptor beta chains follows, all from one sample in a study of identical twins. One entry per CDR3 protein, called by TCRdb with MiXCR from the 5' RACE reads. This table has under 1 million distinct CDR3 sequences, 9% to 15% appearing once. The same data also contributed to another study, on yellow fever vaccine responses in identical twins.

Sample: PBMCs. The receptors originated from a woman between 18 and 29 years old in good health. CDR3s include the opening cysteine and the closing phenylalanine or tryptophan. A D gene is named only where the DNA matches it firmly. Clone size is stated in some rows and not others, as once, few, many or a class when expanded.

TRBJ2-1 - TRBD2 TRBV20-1 TGCAGTGCTAGAGCAGGAATAGCGGGGGCCGCTTCCTACAATGAGCAGTTCTTC CSARAGIAGAASYNEQFF
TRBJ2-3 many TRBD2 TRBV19 TGTGCCAGTAGCAAAGCGGGAGAACCGACAGATACGCAGTATTTT CASSKAGEPTDTQYF
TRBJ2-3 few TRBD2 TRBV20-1 TGCAGTGCTAGAACCCACCCAGGACTAGCGGGGGCCGCCATCCCGCAGTATTTT CSARTHPGLAGAAIPQYF
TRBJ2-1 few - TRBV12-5 TGTGCTAGTGGTTTGGAGGGTTACAGTGGGTTCTTC CASGLEGYSGFF
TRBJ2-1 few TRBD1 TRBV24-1 TGTGCCACCAGTGAGCCCACAGGGGGCGTCTCCTACAATGAGCAGTTCTTC CATSEPTGGVSYNEQFF
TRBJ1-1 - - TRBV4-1 TGCGCCAGCAGCCAAGATGTGCGGGGCAGTTGGACTGAAGCTTTCTTT CASSQDVRGSWTEAFF
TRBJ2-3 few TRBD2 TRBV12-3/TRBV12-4 TGTGCCAGCAGCCAGGGACTAGCGGACTCAGGAGCAGATACGCAGTATTTT CASSQGLADSGADTQYF
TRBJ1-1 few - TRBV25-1 TGTGCCAGCAGTCCCCGATACGGGGGTCACACTGAAGCTTTCTTT CASSPRYGGHTEAFF
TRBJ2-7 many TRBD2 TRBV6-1 TGTGCCAGCAGCCGGGGGGGCAGGCTTGGGGAGCAGTACTTC CASSRGGRLGEQYF
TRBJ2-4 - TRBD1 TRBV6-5 TGTGCCAGCAGTTACTCGGGACAGGGCCTCATTCAGTACTTC CASSYSGQGLIQYF
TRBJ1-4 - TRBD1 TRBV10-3 TGTGCCATCAGGGGGGACAGGATTAATGAAAAACTGTTTTTT CAIRGDRINEKLFF
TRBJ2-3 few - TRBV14 TGTGCCAGCACTTCAGGGCATACGCAGTATTTT CASTSGHTQYF
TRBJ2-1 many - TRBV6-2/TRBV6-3 TGTGCCAGCAGTTACTCTTTAGCATCTGAGCAGTTCTTC CASSYSLASEQFF
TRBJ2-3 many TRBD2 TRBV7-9 TGTGCCAGCAGCTCGACTAGCCCGAGCACAGATACGCAGTATTTT CASSSTSPSTDTQYF
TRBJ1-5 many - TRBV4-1 TGCGCCAGCAGCCAAGTCGCAAGTCAGCCCCAGCATTTT CASSQVASQPQHF
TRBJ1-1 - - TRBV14 TGTGCCAGCAGCCATCAGGGTTTAGGCACTGAAGCTTTCTTT CASSHQGLGTEAFF
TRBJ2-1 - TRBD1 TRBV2 TGTGCCAGCAGTGACGACAGGGGGCGATCAAATGAGCAGTTCTTC CASSDDRGRSNEQFF
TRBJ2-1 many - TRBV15 TGTGCCACCAGCAGAGATATAGGAACACCGGACAGCTACAATGAGCAGTTCTTC CATSRDIGTPDSYNEQFF
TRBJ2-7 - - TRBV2 TGTGCCAGCAGTGGCGACAGGGAGGTTCCGAGGTCCTACGAGCAGTACTTC CASSGDREVPRSYEQYF
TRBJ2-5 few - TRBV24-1 TGTGCCACCAGTGAGGGAGCAGAAGAGACCCAGTACTTC CATSEGAEETQYF
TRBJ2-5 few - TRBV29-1 TGCAGCGCACGCCTACCGGGACTAGAGACCCAGTACTTC CSARLPGLETQYF
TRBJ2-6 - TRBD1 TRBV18 TGTGCCAGCTCACCAGGACGGACAGGGGTCTCTGGGGCCAACGTCCTGACTTTC CASSPGRTGVSGANVLTF
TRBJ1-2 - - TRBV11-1 TGTGCCAGCAGATCGGACATTTTTGGCTACACCTTC CASRSDIFGYTF
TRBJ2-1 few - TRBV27 TGTGCCACCCCTCGAGACAATGAGCAGTTCTTC CATPRDNEQFF
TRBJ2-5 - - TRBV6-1 TGTGCCAGCACTAATAACGGACGGGATACCCCCCAACTAAAAGAGACCCAGTACTTC CASTNNGRDTPQLKETQYF
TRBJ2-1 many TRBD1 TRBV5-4 TGTGCCAGCAGCTCGGACAGGGGCCCTTACAATGAGCAGTTCTTC CASSSDRGPYNEQFF
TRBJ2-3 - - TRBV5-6 TGTGCCAGCAGCGGGGACCTTAAGGCAGATACGCAGTATTTT CASSGDLKADTQYF
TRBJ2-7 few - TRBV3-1 TGTGCCAGCAGCCTGAACGTTAGGGGCTACGAGCAGTACTTC CASSLNVRGYEQYF
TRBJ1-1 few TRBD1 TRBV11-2 TGTGCCAGCAGCAGACAGGGGTCGGGCACTGAAGCTTTCTTT CASSRQGSGTEAFF
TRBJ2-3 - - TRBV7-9 TGTGCCAGCAGCTCACTCCACACAGATACGCAGTATTTT CASSSLHTDTQYF
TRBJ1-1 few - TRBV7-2 TGTGCCAGCAGCTTACCAATGAGGGGGACTGAAGCTTTCTTT CASSLPMRGTEAFF
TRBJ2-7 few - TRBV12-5 TGTGCTAGTGGTTTGGTAGCCCACCAGGGCGAGCAGTACTTC CASGLVAHQGEQYF
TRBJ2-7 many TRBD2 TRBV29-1 TGCAGCGTTGGCGGGGGGTACGAGCAGTACTTC CSVGGGYEQYF
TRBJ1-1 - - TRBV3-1 TGTGCCAGCAGCCAAGCAGGGTCTGCTTTCTTT CASSQAGSAFF
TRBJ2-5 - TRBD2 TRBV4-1 TGCGCCAGCAGCCAGGGATTAGCGGGAGGTACCTATCCCGGTTTTGCCCAGTACTTC CASSQGLAGGTYPGFAQYF
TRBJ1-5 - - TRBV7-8 TGTGCCAGCAGCTTAGTCCAGGCAGTAACTAATAGCAATCAGCCCCAGCATTTT CASSLVQAVTNSNQPQHF
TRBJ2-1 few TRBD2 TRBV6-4 TGTGCCAGCAGTGACTTAGGGACTAGCGGGATTGGTGAGCAGTTCTTC CASSDLGTSGIGEQFF
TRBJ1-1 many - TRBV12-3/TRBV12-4 TGTGCCAGCAGCCTCAGACAGGCCAACACTGAAGCTTTCTTT CASSLRQANTEAFF
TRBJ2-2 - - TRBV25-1 TGTGCCAGCAGTCGGGACACCCCGAACACCGGGGAGCTGTTTTTT CASSRDTPNTGELFF
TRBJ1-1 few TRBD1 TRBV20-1 TGCAGTGCTAGCCCAGGGGGCCTAGGGGACACTGAAGCTTTCTTT CSASPGGLGDTEAFF
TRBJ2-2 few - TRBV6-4 TGTGCCAGCAGTGTAGATGCTACGAACACCGGGGAGCTGTTTTTT CASSVDATNTGELFF
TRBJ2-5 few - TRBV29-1 TGCAGCGTTGACATGGGGGCAGAGACCCAGTACTTC CSVDMGAETQYF
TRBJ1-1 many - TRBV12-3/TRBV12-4 TGTGCCAGCAGGCCGCTCAGATTGAACACTGAAGCTTTCTTT CASRPLRLNTEAFF
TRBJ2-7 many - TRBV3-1 TGTGCCAGCAGCAGGGGGACGCCTTCCTACGAGCAGTACTTC CASSRGTPSYEQYF
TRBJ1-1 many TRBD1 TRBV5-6 TGTGCCAGCAGCTACAGGGGTGGAGGCACTGAAGCTTTCTTT CASSYRGGGTEAFF
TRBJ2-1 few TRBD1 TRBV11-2 TGTGCCAGCAGCTTAGAGTTTTGGGCGTCAGGGGGCGAGTTCTTC CASSLEFWASGGEFF
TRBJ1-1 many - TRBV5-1 TGCGCCAGCAGCTTGAATGAAGGAATCGGTGAAGCTTTCTTT CASSLNEGIGEAFF
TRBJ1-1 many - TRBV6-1 TGTGCCAGCAGACCGGGGAGAAACACTGAAGCTTTCTTT CASRPGRNTEAFF
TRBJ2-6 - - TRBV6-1 TGTGCCAGCAGGCGTACCCCAGGGTCTGGGGCCAACGTCCTGACTTTC CASRRTPGSGANVLTF
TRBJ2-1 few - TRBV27 TGTGCCAGCAGTTTATCGGCAGAAGTCGATGAGCAGTTCTTC CASSLSAEVDEQFF
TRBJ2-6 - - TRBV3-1 TGTGCCAGCAGCCAGGAAACAGGTGGGGCCAACGTCCTGACTTTC CASSQETGGANVLTF
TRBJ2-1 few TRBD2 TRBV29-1 TGCAGCGTCAAGCGGGAGCACAATGAGCAGTTCTTC CSVKREHNEQFF
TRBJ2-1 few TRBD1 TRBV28 TGTGCCAGCAGTGATACCGGGACAGGGGGCAATGAGCAGTTCTTC CASSDTGTGGNEQFF
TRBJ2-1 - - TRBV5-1 TGCGCCAGCAGCTTGGCCAGGGCTTCGAATGTTCCGTTCTTC CASSLARASNVPFF
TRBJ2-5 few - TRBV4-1 TGCGCCAGCAGCCAAGAGGAGGGAAAGACCCAGTACTTC CASSQEEGKTQYF
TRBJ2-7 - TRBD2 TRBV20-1 TGCAGTGCTAGAGAGAGGGCAACCGGGACTAGCGGCTCCTACGAGCAGTACTTC CSARERATGTSGSYEQYF
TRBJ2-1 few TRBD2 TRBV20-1 TGCTGTGCTAGTCCGGGACTAGCGGGAGCATACAATGAGCAGTTCTTC CCASPGLAGAYNEQFF
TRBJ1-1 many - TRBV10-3 TGTGCCATCAGTGAGTCAGAGGGTGGCCGTTTCGAAGCTTTCTTT CAISESEGGRFEAFF
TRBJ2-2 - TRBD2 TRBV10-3 TGTGCCATCAGTGAGGGAGGGACTAGCGGCCCTCCGAGCACCGGGGAGCTGTTTTTT CAISEGGTSGPPSTGELFF
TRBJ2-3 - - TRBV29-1 TGCAGCGTTGACATGGGCAGGGCAGGCACAGATACGCAGTATTTT CSVDMGRAGTDTQYF